The source of this TCR beta chain is a study of immune heterogeneity within non-small cell lung tumors. Bulk tumor genomic DNA, 600 ng per sample, was used as template. Biopsy collection occurred during surgery, with several far-apart biopsies per primary tumor. The study cohort was described as untreated, and its members had newly diagnosed non-small cell lung cancer. They went on to have curative surgery. Germline V gene lookup returns CDR1 SGHAT and CDR2 FQNNGV. Between the trimmed V and J ends, which lost 5 bases and 4 bases, there was a span of 18 bases. This CDR3 has 16 residues. This clonotype is labeled as medium-sized. It was a multiplex PCR that amplified TCR beta CDR3, with 32 V and 13 J primers. Using its own MiXCR run on the multiplex PCR reads, TCRdb lists one record per CDR3 protein. The table has approximately 4,300 distinct CDR3 sequences, approximately 25% seen once; the top ten hold 8.5% to 10%.

Specimen: lung tumor tissue. This TCR derives from a man aged 45 to 65 with non-small cell lung cancer. V is TRBV11-2 and J is TRBJ1-3; D call uncertain. DNA of the CDR3: TGTGCCAGCAGCGCATACAAACCCCCGCCCGGAAACACCATATATTTT. It codes for CASSAYKPPPGNTIYF.